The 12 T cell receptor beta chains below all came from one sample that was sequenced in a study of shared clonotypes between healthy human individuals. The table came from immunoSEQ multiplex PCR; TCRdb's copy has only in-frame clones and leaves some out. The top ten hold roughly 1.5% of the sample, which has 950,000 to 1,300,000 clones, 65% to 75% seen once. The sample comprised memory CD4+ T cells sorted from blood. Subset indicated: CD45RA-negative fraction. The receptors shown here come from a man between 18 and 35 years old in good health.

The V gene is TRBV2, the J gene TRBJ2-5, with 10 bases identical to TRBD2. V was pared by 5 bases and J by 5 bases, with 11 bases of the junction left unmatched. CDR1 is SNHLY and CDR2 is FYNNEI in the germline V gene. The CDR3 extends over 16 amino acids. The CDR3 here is CASSSGLAGAGETQYF. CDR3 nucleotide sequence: TGTGCCAGCAGTAGTGGGCTAGCGGGAGCAGGGGAGACCCAGTACTTC. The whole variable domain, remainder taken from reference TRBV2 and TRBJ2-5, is EPEVTQTPSHQVTQMGQEVILRCVPISNHLYFYWYRQILGQKVEFLVSFYNNEISEKSEIFDDQFSVERPDGSNFTLKIRSTKLEDSAMYFCASSSGLAGAGETQYFGPGTRLLVL.

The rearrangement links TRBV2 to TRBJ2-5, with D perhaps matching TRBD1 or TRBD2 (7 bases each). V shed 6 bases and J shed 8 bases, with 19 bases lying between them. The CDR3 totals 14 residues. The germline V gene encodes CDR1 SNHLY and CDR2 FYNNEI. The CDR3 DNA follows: TGTGCCAGCAGCGGGGACAGACTAGCTAGAACCCAGTACTTC. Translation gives CASSGDRLARTQYF.

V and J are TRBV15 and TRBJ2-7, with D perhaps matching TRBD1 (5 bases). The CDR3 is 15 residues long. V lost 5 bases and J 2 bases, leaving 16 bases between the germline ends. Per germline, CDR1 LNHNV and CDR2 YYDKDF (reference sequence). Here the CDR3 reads CATSADSSTPYEQYF. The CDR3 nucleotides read TGTGCCACCAGCGCAGACAGCTCAACCCCCTACGAGCAGTACTTC.

The chain's CDR3 is CASRRTGRGSYNSPLHF. CDR3 DNA sequence: TGTGCCAGCAGAAGGACAGGGAGAGGCTCCTATAATTCACCCCTCCACTTT. The rearrangement joins TRBV27 to TRBJ1-6; 8 nucleotides agree with TRBD1. V shed 6 bases, J shed 0 bases, and the junction held 7 bases outside the gene matches. CDR3 size: 17 residues. Germline CDR1 is MNHEY and CDR2 is SMNVEV (reference sequence).

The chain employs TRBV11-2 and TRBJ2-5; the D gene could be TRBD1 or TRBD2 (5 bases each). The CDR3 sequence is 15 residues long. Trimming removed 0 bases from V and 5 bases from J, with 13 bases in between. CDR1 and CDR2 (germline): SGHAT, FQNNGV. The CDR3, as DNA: TGTGCCAGCAGCTTAGATCGGGGCGTGACGGAGACCCAGTACTTC. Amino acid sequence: CASSLDRGVTETQYF.

The CDR3 loop is CASSTGLAGPTQAQYF. The CDR3 nucleotides read TGTGCCAGCAGCACAGGACTAGCGGGACCCACCCAGGCGCAGTACTTC. The chain recombines TRBV7-8 with TRBJ2-7; 12 nucleotides agree with TRBD2. CDR1 is SGHVS and CDR2 is FQNEAQ in the germline V gene. The CDR3 has 16 amino acids. V shed 5 bases and J 9 bases; nucleotides not matched to a gene: 14.

CDR3 loop: CASSPGQTNGYTF. The CDR3 DNA sequence: TGTGCCAGCTCACCGGGACAGACAAATGGCTACACCTTC. This sequence joins TRBV18 and TRBJ1-2; 7 bases agree with TRBD1. The CDR3 consists of 13 residues. CDR1 is KGHSH and CDR2 is LQKENI in the germline V gene. Trimming at V came to 3 bases and at J to 6 bases, leaving 4 bases not matched to a gene.

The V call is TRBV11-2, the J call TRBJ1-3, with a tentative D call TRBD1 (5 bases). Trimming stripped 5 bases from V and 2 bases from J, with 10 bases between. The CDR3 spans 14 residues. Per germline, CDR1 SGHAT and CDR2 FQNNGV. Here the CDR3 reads CASSQDRTGNTIYF. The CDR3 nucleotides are TGTGCCAGCAGCCAAGACAGAACTGGAAACACCATATATTTT.

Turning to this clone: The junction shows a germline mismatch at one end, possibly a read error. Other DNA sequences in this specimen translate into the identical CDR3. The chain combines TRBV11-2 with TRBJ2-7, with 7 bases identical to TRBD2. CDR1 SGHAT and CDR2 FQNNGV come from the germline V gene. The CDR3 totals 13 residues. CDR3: CASSLGDYYEQYF. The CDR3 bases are TGTGCCAGCAGCTTAGGGGACTACTACGAACAGTACTTC.

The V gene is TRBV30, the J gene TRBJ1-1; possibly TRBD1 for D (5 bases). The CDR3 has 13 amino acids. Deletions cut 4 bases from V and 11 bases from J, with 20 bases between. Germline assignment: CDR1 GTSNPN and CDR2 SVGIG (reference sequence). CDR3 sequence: CAWNTGGQGEAFF. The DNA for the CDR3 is TGTGCCTGGAATACGGGAGGGCAGGGCGAGGCTTTCTTT.

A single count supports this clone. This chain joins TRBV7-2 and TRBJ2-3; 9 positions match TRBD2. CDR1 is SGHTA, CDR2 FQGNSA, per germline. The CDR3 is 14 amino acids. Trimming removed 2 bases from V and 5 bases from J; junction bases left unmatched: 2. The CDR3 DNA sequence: TGTGCCAGCAGCTTATTAGCGGGAGTAGATACGCAGTATTTT. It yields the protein CASSLLAGVDTQYF.

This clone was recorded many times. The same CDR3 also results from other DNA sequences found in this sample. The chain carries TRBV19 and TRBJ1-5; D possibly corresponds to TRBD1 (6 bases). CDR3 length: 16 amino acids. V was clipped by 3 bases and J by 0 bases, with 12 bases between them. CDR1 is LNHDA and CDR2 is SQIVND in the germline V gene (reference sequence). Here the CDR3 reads CASSILQGGSNQPQHF. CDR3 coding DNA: TGTGCCAGTAGTATCTTACAGGGAGGTAGCAATCAGCCCCAGCATTTT.